The subject of this entry is one TCR beta chain. Its matching antigen is unknown. The entry originates in a study of cytotoxic CD8 clonotypes in ibrutinib-treated CLL. Overall study findings and caveats: Sampling times differed between sustained-remission and progressing patients. Stable or contracted on treatment, public clonotypes were also uncommon. Against age-matched healthy donors, baseline clonality ran higher and tracked circulating CD8+ T-cell counts.

Unmatched junction bases numbered 17, after V lost 5 bases and J lost 6 bases. This CDR3 comprises 18 residues. Germline values: CDR1 SEHNR, CDR2 FQNEAQ (reference sequence). Depth targeted 1 in 200,000 to 1 in 1 million T cells, averaging 10x coverage per clonotype. Profiling relied on immunoSEQ multiplex PCR, and the TCRdb table lists in-frame clones only, not all of them. The table includes some 200,000 clones, about two thirds detected once. The source was PBMCs, collected after 24 months of ibrutinib treatment. The chain is built from TRBV7-9 and TRBJ2-1, with 9 nucleotides matching TRBD2. The source of this sequence is a human donor with chronic lymphocytic leukemia. CDR3 in amino acids: CASSLGAPKAGGLNEQFF. CDR3 nucleotide sequence: TGTGCCAGCAGCCTAGGGGCTCCTAAAGCGGGAGGTCTCAATGAGCAGTTCTTC.